One and the same sample provided the 24 T cell receptor beta chains below, sequenced in a study of cytomegalovirus exposure and HLA in healthy donors. PCR was performed using 60 Vbeta and 13 Jbeta primers. Clones were read by immunoSEQ multiplex PCR, and TCRdb kept only the in-frame ones, dropping some. The sample records 52,000 or so clones, roughly 73% being singletons. The material sequenced was PBMCs. The receptors originated from a woman aged 40 to 50 in good health and CMV-seropositive.

The chain links TRBV28 to TRBJ1-6, with D perhaps matching TRBD1 (5 bases). The CDR3 length is 12 residues. In germline, CDR1 is MDHEN, CDR2 SYDVKM. The germline V and J ends were trimmed by 6 bases and 9 bases, with 9 bases remaining between them. The CDR3: CASRGPGSPLHF. The CDR3 region has the DNA TGTGCCAGCAGGGGGCCTGGTTCACCCCTCCACTTT.

V and J are TRBV10-3 and TRBJ1-2; 7 nucleotides align to TRBD1. This CDR3 is 13 amino acids long. Germline V gives CDR1 ENHRY, CDR2 SYGVKD. J lost 5 bases, V lost 8 bases, and 8 bases had no gene match. DNA for the CDR3: TGTGCCATCGAGGGACAGCCTCCTTATGGCTACACCTTC. The encoded protein is CAIEGQPPYGYTF.

This clone was observed once. The rearrangement uses TRBV30 and TRBJ2-1; 8 positions agree with TRBD1. Germline V gives CDR1 GTSNPN, CDR2 SVGIG (reference sequence). J gave up 7 bases and V 2 bases, and 4 bases lay outside the gene matches. The CDR3 has 13 amino acids. CDR3 nucleotides: TGTGCCTGGAGTAGTACAGGGGGGAATGAGCAGTTCTTC. Its protein product is CAWSSTGGNEQFF.

The rearrangement joins TRBV6-1 to TRBJ1-6; tentatively, D is TRBD1 (5 bases). Germline V gene lookup returns CDR1 MNHNS and CDR2 SASEGT. The germline V and J ends were trimmed by 3 bases and 10 bases, with 10 bases remaining between them. This CDR3 is built from 13 residues. The CDR3 DNA is TGTGCCAGCAGTGAGCCGGGGGTCTCACCCCTCCACTTT. It is translated as CASSEPGVSPLHF.

The chain has TRBV7-2 and TRBJ2-5; a weak D match, TRBD2 (6 bases). The CDR3 loop spans 13 amino acids. The germline CDR1 and CDR2 sequences are SGHTA and FQGNSA. Trimming pared 2 bases from V and 5 bases from J, leaving 9 bases between. The CDR3 DNA is TGTGCCAGCAGCTTATGGGGAGGCGAGACCCAGTACTTC. Encoded protein: CASSLWGGETQYF.

The chain joins TRBV6-6 to TRBJ1-1; TRBD1 might be the D (5 bases). The CDR3 covers 13 residues. Looked up from germline, CDR1 is MNHNY and CDR2 is SVGAGI (reference sequence). Trimming removed 0 bases from V and 5 bases from J, with 7 bases in between. For the CDR3, the DNA is TGTGCCAGCAGTTACTCGGCAGGGACTGAAGCTTTCTTT. This codes for CASSYSAGTEAFF.

V is TRBV9 and J is TRBJ2-5; 10 bases align to TRBD1. The CDR3 has 15 amino acids. Trimming removed 2 bases from V and 1 base from J; junction bases left unmatched: 2. From germline, CDR1 is SGDLS and CDR2 YYNGEE. The chain's CDR3 is CASSVRDRGQETQYF. The CDR3 DNA sequence: TGTGCCAGCAGCGTCCGGGACAGGGGCCAAGAGACCCAGTACTTC.

This clone was detected only a few times. CDR3 in DNA: TGTGCCAGTAAGAGGGGACAGGGCACCGGGGAGCTGTTTTTT. This gives the protein CASKRGQGTGELFF. The V gene is TRBV2, the J gene TRBJ2-2; TRBD1 agrees at 9 bases. V lost 9 bases to trimming and J lost 4 bases; unmatched junction nucleotides: 6. The CDR3 has 14 amino acids. Germline CDR1 and CDR2: SNHLY and FYNNEI.

The rearrangement joins TRBV7-2 to TRBJ2-1; D unresolved. Germline-derived CDR1 and CDR2 are SGHTA and FQGNSA. The germline V and J ends were trimmed by 1 base and 0 bases, with 10 bases remaining between them. The CDR3 totals 16 residues. The CDR3: CASSLVRGGSYNEQFF. In DNA, the CDR3 is TGTGCCAGCAGCTTAGTGCGTGGTGGCTCCTACAATGAGCAGTTCTTC.

This chain connects TRBV9 to TRBJ1-3; D is possibly TRBD1 (6 bases). Looked up from germline, CDR1 is SGDLS and CDR2 is YYNGEE. The CDR3 has 16 amino acids. The V gene lost 0 bases and the J gene lost 2 bases, with 12 bases spanning the gap. As DNA, the CDR3 is TGTGCCAGCAGCGTAGATCACAGGGCAACTGGAAACACCATATATTTT. It is translated as CASSVDHRATGNTIYF.

The chain is built from TRBV9 and TRBJ2-7; D is perhaps TRBD2 (7 bases). CDR3 length: 14 residues. The germline V gene has CDR1 SGDLS and CDR2 YYNGEE. Deletions cut 2 bases from V and 4 bases from J, with 13 bases between. The CDR3 DNA sequence: TGTGCCAGCAGCGTTGAGGGGGGGGATTACGAGCAGTACTTC. The encoded protein is CASSVEGGDYEQYF. Full variable domain (missing parts from reference TRBV9 and TRBJ2-7): DSGVTQTPKHLITATGQRVTLRCSPRSGDLSVYWYQQSLDQGLQFLIQYYNGEERAKGNILERFSAQQFPDLHSELNLSSLELGDSALYFCASSVEGGDYEQYFGPGTRLTVT.

The V and J genes are TRBV4-2 and TRBJ1-2; 8 nucleotides agree with TRBD1. The CDR3 totals 14 residues. V gave up 1 base and J gave up 6 bases; unmatched junction bases: 4. The germline gives CDR1 LGHNA, CDR2 YNFKEQ. The CDR3 protein is CASSQGQGADGYTF. Here the CDR3 DNA reads TGTGCCAGCAGCCAAGGGCAGGGGGCGGATGGCTACACCTTC.

The chain is built from TRBV5-1 and TRBJ2-7, with 7 positions matching TRBD1. The J segment lost 4 bases and the V segment lost 0 bases, leaving 4 bases of the junction unmatched. Germline CDR1 and CDR2: SGHRS and YFSETQ. This CDR3 has 14 amino acids. As DNA, the CDR3 is TGCGCCAGCAGCTTGGTCGAGACAGGGTACGAGCAGTACTTC. Translating it yields CASSLVETGYEQYF.

V usage is TRBV6-1 and J usage is TRBJ1-6; D unclear. The length of the CDR3 is 18 residues. From germline, CDR1 is MNHNS and CDR2 SASEGT. Trimming pared 2 bases from V and 1 base from J, leaving 15 bases between. Here the CDR3 reads CASSEFSGQRSYNSPLHF. The DNA of the CDR3 is TGTGCCAGCAGTGAATTTTCCGGGCAGCGGTCCTATAATTCACCCCTCCACTTT.

The chain is built from TRBV5-1 and TRBJ1-1; tentative D call: TRBD1 (6 bases). Looked up from germline, CDR1 is SGHRS and CDR2 is YFSETQ. The CDR3 is 13 amino acids. Trimming removed 0 bases at V and 8 bases at J, with 11 bases between. The CDR3 DNA is TGCGCCAGCAGCTTGGAGGCCACAGGGGAAGCTTTCTTT. It is translated as CASSLEATGEAFF.

The rearrangement uses TRBV4-3 and TRBJ2-7, with 8 nucleotides matching TRBD1. CDR3 length: 20 amino acids. V shed 1 base, J shed 0 bases, and the junction held 17 bases outside the gene matches. Germline CDR1 and CDR2: LGHNA and YSLEER. The CDR3 here is CASSQVVSLSGTGGSYEQYF. The CDR3 DNA reads TGCGCCAGCAGCCAAGTCGTTAGTCTGTCGGGGACAGGAGGCTCCTACGAGCAGTACTTC.

The chain uses TRBV6-1 and TRBJ2-3; 10 bases agree with TRBD2. The CDR3 contains 14 residues. Germline lookup yields CDR1 MNHNS and CDR2 SASEGT. Trimming removed 7 bases from V and 3 bases from J; junction bases left unmatched: 4. Here the CDR3 DNA reads TGTGCCAGCATTAGCGGGGGGCCAACAGATACGCAGTATTTT. Translating it yields CASISGGPTDTQYF.

The chain employs TRBV2 and TRBJ2-1; 7 bases line up with TRBD1. The V gene end was trimmed by 6 bases and the J gene end by 5 bases; junction bases not matched to a gene: 13. This CDR3 contains 16 residues. The germline gives CDR1 SNHLY, CDR2 FYNNEI. The DNA for the CDR3 is TGTGCCAGCAGACCCACCCGACAGGGAAGGAACAATGAGCAGTTCTTC. This codes for CASRPTRQGRNNEQFF.

Details on this clone: One end of the junction varies from germline; a read error may be responsible. The V call is TRBV6-5, the J call TRBJ2-4; 9 bases are shared with TRBD2. Germline CDR1 reads MNHEY; CDR2 reads SVGAGI. This CDR3 has 15 residues. CDR3: CASSYSSSGASGVHF. The DNA of the CDR3 is TGTGCCAGCAGTTACTCATCTAGCGGGGCCTCCGGTGTGCACTTC.

V and J are TRBV9 and TRBJ1-4; no clear D. Per germline, CDR1 SGDLS and CDR2 YYNGEE. This CDR3 contains 14 residues. V lost 3 bases to trimming and J lost 6 bases, with 12 bases between them. This CDR3 reads CASSGGGTDEKLFF. DNA of the CDR3: TGTGCCAGCAGCGGTGGAGGCACGGATGAAAAACTGTTTTTT.

This sequence joins TRBV28 and TRBJ2-7; 7 bases fit TRBD1. The germline V gene encodes CDR1 MDHEN and CDR2 SYDVKM. The CDR3 covers 14 residues. The V gene end was trimmed by 3 bases and the J gene end by 0 bases; junction bases not matched to a gene: 2. The CDR3 DNA reads as TGTGCCAGCAGTTTGGGGACAGCCTCCTACGAGCAGTACTTC. Translated, it gives CASSLGTASYEQYF. Full variable domain (rest looked up from reference TRBV28 and TRBJ2-7): DVKVTQSSRYLVKRTGEKVFLECVQDMDHENMFWYRQDPGLGLRLIYFSYDVKMKEKGDIPEGYSVSREKKERFSLILESASTNQTSMYLCASSLGTASYEQYFGPGTRLTVT.

This clone was detected only a few times. This sequence joins TRBV19 and TRBJ1-5; D perhaps matches TRBD1 (6 bases). The ends were cut back, 4 bases at V and 4 bases at J, with 11 bases in the middle. The CDR3 contains 14 residues. CDR1 and CDR2 (germline): LNHDA, SQIVND (reference sequence). The CDR3 coding sequence is TGTGCCAGTAGTACACAGGGAGCGAATCAGCCCCAGCATTTT. It specifies CASSTQGANQPQHF. The variable domain in full, with the rest retrieved from reference TRBV19 and TRBJ1-5, is DGGITQSPKYLFRKEGQNVTLSCEQNLNHDAMYWYRQDPGQGLRLIYYSQIVNDFQKGDIAEGYSVSREKKESFPLTVTSAQKNPTAFYLCASSTQGANQPQHFGDGTRLSIL.

This clone was seen only a few times. The rearrangement uses TRBV5-1 and TRBJ2-7; tentatively, D is TRBD2 (5 bases). V lost 4 bases to trimming and J lost 0 bases, with 17 bases between them. Germline V gene sequence: CDR1 SGHRS, CDR2 YFSETQ. The CDR3 consists of 16 residues. The CDR3, as DNA: TGCGCCAGCAGCCCGGTGGGTGGGAGTGGCTCCTACGAGCAGTACTTC. Encoded protein: CASSPVGGSGSYEQYF.

J is TRBJ1-4 and V is TRBV7-2; D is possibly TRBD1 (5 bases). This CDR3 comprises 14 residues. Germline-derived CDR1 and CDR2 are SGHTA and FQGNSA. The V end lost 4 bases, the J end lost 11 bases, and 17 bases lay between the germline ends. Here the CDR3 reads CASSSGGGQGKLFF. The CDR3 DNA is TGTGCCAGCAGCTCGGGAGGTGGGCAGGGCAAACTGTTTTTT.